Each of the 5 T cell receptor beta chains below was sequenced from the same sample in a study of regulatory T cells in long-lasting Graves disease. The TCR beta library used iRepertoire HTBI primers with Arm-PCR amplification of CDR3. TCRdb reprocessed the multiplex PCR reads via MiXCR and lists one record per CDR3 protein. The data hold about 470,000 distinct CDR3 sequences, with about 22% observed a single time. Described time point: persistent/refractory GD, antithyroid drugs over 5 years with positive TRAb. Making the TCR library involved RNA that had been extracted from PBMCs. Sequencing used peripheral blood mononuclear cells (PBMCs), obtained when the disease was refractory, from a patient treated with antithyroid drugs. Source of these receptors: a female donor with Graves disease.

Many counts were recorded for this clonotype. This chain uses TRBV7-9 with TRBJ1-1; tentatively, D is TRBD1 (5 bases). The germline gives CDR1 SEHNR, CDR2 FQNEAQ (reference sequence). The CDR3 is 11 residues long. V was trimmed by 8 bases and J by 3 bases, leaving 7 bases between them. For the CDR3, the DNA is TGTGCCAGCCAGGGATACACTGAAGCTTTCTTT. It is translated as CASQGYTEAFF.

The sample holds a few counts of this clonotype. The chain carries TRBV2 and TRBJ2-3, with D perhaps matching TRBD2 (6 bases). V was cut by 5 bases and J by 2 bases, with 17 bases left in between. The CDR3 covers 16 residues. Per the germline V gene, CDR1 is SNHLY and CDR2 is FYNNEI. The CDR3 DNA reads TGTGCCAGCAGTAGCGCCTCTGGAGGGGTCACAGATACGCAGTATTTT. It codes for CASSSASGGVTDTQYF. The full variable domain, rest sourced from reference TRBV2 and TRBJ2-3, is EPEVTQTPSHQVTQMGQEVILRCVPISNHLYFYWYRQILGQKVEFLVSFYNNEISEKSEIFDDQFSVERPDGSNFTLKIRSTKLEDSAMYFCASSSASGGVTDTQYFGPGTRLTVL.

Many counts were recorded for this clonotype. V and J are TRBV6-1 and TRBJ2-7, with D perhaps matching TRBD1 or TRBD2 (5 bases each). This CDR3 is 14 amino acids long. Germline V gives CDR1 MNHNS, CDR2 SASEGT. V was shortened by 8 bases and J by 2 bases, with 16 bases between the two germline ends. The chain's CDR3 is CASSGTEVAYEQYF. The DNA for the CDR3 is TGTGCCAGCTCTGGGACCGAGGTGGCCTACGAGCAGTACTTC.

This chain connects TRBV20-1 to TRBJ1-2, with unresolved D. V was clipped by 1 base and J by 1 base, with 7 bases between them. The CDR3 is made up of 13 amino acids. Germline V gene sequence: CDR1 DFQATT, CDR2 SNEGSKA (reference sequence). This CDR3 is CSARVPNNYGYTF. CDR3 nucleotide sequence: TGCAGTGCTAGAGTTCCTAATAACTATGGCTACACCTTC.

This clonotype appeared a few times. CDR3 loop: CASSSQQGYNEQFF. CDR3 sequence (DNA): TGCGCCAGCAGCTCGCAACAGGGCTACAATGAGCAGTTCTTC. The rearrangement uses TRBV5-1 and TRBJ2-1, with a weak D call TRBD1 (6 bases). CDR3 length: 14 residues. The germline V and J ends were trimmed by 3 bases and 3 bases, with 10 bases remaining between them. Germline V gene sequence: CDR1 SGHRS, CDR2 YFSETQ.